This record looks at one TCR beta chain sequence and its context. Repertoires were generated with immunoSEQ multiplex PCR, while TCRdb's copy carries only in-frame clones and drops some. The table shows around 730,000 clones, with roughly 88% occurring only once. The data belong to a study of shared T cell receptors in the human thymus. Germline values: CDR1 MNHEY, CDR2 SMNVEV (reference sequence). CDR3 length: 13 residues. Trimming left V 10 bases short and J 3 bases short, with 15 bases between. This sample also appeared in a second study, on human thymus T cells. As that report states: The people who donated were healthy Finnish babies having corrective surgery for congenital heart defects. The thymus tissue came from resections taken during corrective heart surgery. What appeared biased in thymic and blood repertoires was the usage of V and J genes.

The sample was thymocytes. This TCR was recovered from a girl in the first two years of life with a congenital heart defect. The chain recombines TRBV27 with TRBJ1-1, with D possibly matching TRBD1 (5 bases). The CDR3 nucleotides read TGTGCCACCCACCGGGGGACGGACACTGAAGCTTTCTTT. Encoded protein: CATHRGTDTEAFF.